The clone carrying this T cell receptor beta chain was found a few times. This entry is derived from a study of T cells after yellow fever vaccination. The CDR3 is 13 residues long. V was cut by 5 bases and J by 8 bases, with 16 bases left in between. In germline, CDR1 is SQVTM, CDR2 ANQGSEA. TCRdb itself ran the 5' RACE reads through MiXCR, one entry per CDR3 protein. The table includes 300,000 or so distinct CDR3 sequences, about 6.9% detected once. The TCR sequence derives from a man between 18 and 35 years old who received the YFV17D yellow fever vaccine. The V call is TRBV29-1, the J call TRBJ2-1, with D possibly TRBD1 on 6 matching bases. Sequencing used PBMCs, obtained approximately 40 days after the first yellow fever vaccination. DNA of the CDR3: TGCAGCGTTTGGGGCCTCAGGGGTGATGAGCAGTTCTTC. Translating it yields CSVWGLRGDEQFF.